Each of the 8 T cell receptor beta chains below was sequenced from the same sample in a study of cytomegalovirus exposure and HLA in healthy donors. Primers for the PCR totalled 60 Vbeta and 13 Jbeta. Repertoires were generated with immunoSEQ multiplex PCR, while TCRdb's copy carries only in-frame clones and drops some. The profile shows about 98,000 clones, 81% of them singletons. Material: PBMCs. These receptors were taken from a man aged 40-49 years in good health and CMV-seronegative.

This chain links TRBV18 with TRBJ1-5; 8 bases fit TRBD1. Germline V lookup: CDR1 KGHSH, CDR2 LQKENI. The CDR3 runs 15 residues. Trimming at V came to 4 bases and at J to 4 bases, leaving 6 bases not matched to a gene. The CDR3 DNA reads as TGTGCCAGCTCACAACAAACAGGGGGAAATCAGCCCCAGCATTTT. Its translation: CASSQQTGGNQPQHF.

The chain carries TRBV4-1 and TRBJ2-5, with 15 bases matching TRBD2. Per the germline V gene, CDR1 is MGHRA and CDR2 is YSYEKL. The ends lost 4 bases at V and 5 bases at J; junction bases unmatched: 5. This CDR3 has 16 amino acids. The CDR3 DNA is TGCGCCAGCAGCCCCGGACTAGCGGGGGGGAGGGAGACCCAGTACTTC. Its protein is CASSPGLAGGRETQYF.

The V and J genes are TRBV2 and TRBJ1-1; D remains unclear. Germline assignment: CDR1 SNHLY and CDR2 FYNNEI. Between the trimmed V and J ends, which lost 7 bases and 0 bases, there was a span of 9 bases. The CDR3 length is 13 residues. In DNA, the CDR3 is TGTGCCAGCACTAACGGTCTGAACACTGAAGCTTTCTTT. This gives the protein CASTNGLNTEAFF.

The rearrangement joins TRBV19 to TRBJ2-3, with D possibly TRBD2 on 7 matching bases. Germline V gene sequence: CDR1 LNHDA, CDR2 SQIVND (reference sequence). The CDR3 covers 15 residues. The V end was cut by 4 bases, the J end by 2 bases, with 13 bases between. CDR3 in DNA: TGTGCCAGTAGTAGGGATCGGGGGGCCACAGATACGCAGTATTTT. Protein: CASSRDRGATDTQYF.

V usage is TRBV27 and J usage is TRBJ2-3; no clear D. Germline V lookup: CDR1 MNHEY, CDR2 SMNVEV (reference sequence). Trimming shortened V by 7 bases and J by 3 bases, and 14 bases separated the two germline ends. CDR3 length: 14 amino acids. CDR3 amino acids: CASTSSTRTDTQYF. Here the CDR3 DNA reads TGTGCCAGCACTTCGTCGACACGTACAGATACGCAGTATTTT.

This clone has a handful of counts. The CDR3 is CASSPRTGRTEAFF. The CDR3 region has the DNA TGTGCCAGCAGCCCTAGGACAGGGAGGACTGAAGCTTTCTTT. The genes are TRBV14 and TRBJ1-1; 8 nucleotides match TRBD1. CDR3 length: 14 amino acids. Germline V gives CDR1 SGHDN, CDR2 FVKESK. Germline trimming cut 4 bases from V and 5 bases from J; bases unmatched to any gene: 6.

This sequence joins TRBV19 and TRBJ2-1; a weak D match, TRBD2 (5 bases). CDR1 is LNHDA and CDR2 is SQIVND in the germline V gene (reference sequence). The CDR3 totals 15 residues. Trimming pared 2 bases from V and 4 bases from J, leaving 12 bases between. This CDR3 is CASSITLTGYNEQFF. CDR3 DNA: TGTGCCAGTAGTATAACCCTTACGGGGTACAATGAGCAGTTCTTC.

The chain is built from TRBV11-1 and TRBJ2-5, with 10 bases that match TRBD1. The CDR3 length is 15 residues. The germline V gene encodes CDR1 SGHAT and CDR2 FQDESV (reference sequence). V shed 5 bases and J 2 bases; nucleotides not matched to a gene: 5. CDR3 bases: TGTGCCAGCAGCCGACAGGGGGCAATACAAGAGACCCAGTACTTC. Protein: CASSRQGAIQETQYF.